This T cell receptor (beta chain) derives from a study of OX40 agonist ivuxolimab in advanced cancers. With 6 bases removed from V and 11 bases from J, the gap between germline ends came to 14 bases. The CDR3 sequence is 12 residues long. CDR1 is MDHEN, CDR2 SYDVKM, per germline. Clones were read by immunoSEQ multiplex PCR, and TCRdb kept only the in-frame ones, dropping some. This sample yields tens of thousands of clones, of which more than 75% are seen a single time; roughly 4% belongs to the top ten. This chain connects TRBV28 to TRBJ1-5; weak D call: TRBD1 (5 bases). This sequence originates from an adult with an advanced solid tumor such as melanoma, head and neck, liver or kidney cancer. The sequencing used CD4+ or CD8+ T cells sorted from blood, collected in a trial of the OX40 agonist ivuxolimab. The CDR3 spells CASSEGDSAQHF. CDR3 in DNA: TGTGCCAGCAGCGAAGGGGACTCGGCCCAGCATTTT. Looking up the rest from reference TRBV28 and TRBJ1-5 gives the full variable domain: DVKVTQSSRYLVKRTGEKVFLECVQDMDHENMFWYRQDPGLGLRLIYFSYDVKMKEKGDIPEGYSVSREKKERFSLILESASTNQTSMYLCASSEGDSAQHFGDGTRLSIL.